This T cell receptor beta chain was observed in a study of a mutant IDH1 vaccine in newly diagnosed glioma. Study-level background: Antecedent treatment encompassed radiotherapy, temozolomide, or their combination; the majority received both.

Clones were sequenced by immunoSEQ multiplex PCR, and TCRdb holds only the in-frame ones, with some missing. The table shows 52,000 or so clones, with 80% occurring only once. Time point here: week 23, last vaccination. Doses consisted of 300 ug of mutant IDH1 20-mer peptide each, paired with topical imiquimod. Newly diagnosed WHO grade 3 or 4 IDH1-mutant, ATRX-lost astrocytomas were identified in the donors. This clone was detected once. Antigen specificity is unknown. This sample comprised PBMCs, obtained from a glioma patient whose treatment included an IDH1 peptide vaccine. The TCR comes from a man between 40 and 49 years old with glioma.

CDR3 sequence (DNA): TGTGCCAGCAGCTTATTTGGGGATTCCTACAATGAGCAGTTCTTC. Translated, it gives CASSLFGDSYNEQFF. The chain has TRBV7-9 and TRBJ2-1; D gene uncertain. V shed 2 bases and J shed 1 base, with 9 bases lying between them. CDR1 SEHNR and CDR2 FQNEAQ come from the germline V gene (reference sequence). This CDR3 comprises 15 residues. The full variable domain, its missing parts supplied by reference TRBV7-9 and TRBJ2-1, is DTGVSQNPRHKITKRGQNVTFRCDPISEHNRLYWYRQTLGQGPEFLTYFQNEAQLEKSRLLSDRFSAERPKGSFSTLEIQRTEQGDSAMYLCASSLFGDSYNEQFFGPGTRLTVL.